The TCR beta chain described here comes from a study of T cell responses to AZD1222 COVID-19 vaccine. General study results and limits: Seropositive AZD1222 recipients at baseline numbered only five or six. Breadth and depth of Spike-specific TCRs rose after two AZD1222 doses.

The CDR3 covers 18 residues. Trimming stripped 4 bases from V and 4 bases from J, with 26 bases between. Germline V lookup: CDR1 SGHDT, CDR2 YYEEEE. Concerning this clone: Its antigen remains unidentified.

Profiled with immunoSEQ multiplex PCR; TCRdb holds only in-frame clones, not every one. The sample consists of some 120,000 clones, 75% to 95% of them appearing once. The starting material was peripheral blood, obtained 28 days after the second dose of the MenACWY control vaccine. The V call is TRBV5-6, the J call TRBJ1-2, with D possibly matching TRBD1 (5 bases). The sequence derives from an adult who received the MenACWY meningococcal vaccine as a control. The CDR3 DNA reads TGTGCCAGCAGCCCACCACGCATATTCGCACAGGACGGCTATGGCTACACCTTC. Amino acids: CASSPPRIFAQDGYGYTF.